Below, 16 T cell receptor beta chains from the same sample are listed, as sequenced in a study of human T cells and chemical hapten exposure. Stated time point: patch test 1, 2 weeks after DPC sensitization. Treatment indicated: therapeutic diphenylcyclopropenone sensitization with weekly scalp DPC. From the RACE reads, TCRdb called clonotypes with MiXCR, one entry per CDR3 protein. The data contain 80,000 or so distinct CDR3 sequences, about 10% of them seen just once; the ten biggest clones take up around 4.2%. Here the sequenced sample was whole blood, taken in connection with sensitization to the hapten diphenylcyclopropenone (DPC). These receptors all come from a woman aged 50 to 65 with alopecia areata. Some clones in this sample may be carry-over from other donors' samples.

This clonotype was observed many times. The chain links TRBV29-1 to TRBJ1-2; D unresolved. Germline values: CDR1 SQVTM, CDR2 ANQGSEA. Between the trimmed V and J ends, which lost 1 base and 4 bases, there was a span of 7 bases. The CDR3 has 12 residues. CDR3 protein: CSVEVASYGYTF. CDR3 coding DNA: TGCAGCGTTGAAGTGGCCAGCTATGGCTACACCTTC.

The CDR3 loop is CASSLVGSTEAFF. The DNA for the CDR3 is TGCGCCAGCAGCTTGGTGGGCAGTACTGAAGCTTTCTTT. The rearrangement joins TRBV5-1 to TRBJ1-1; D is undetermined. The V end was cut by 0 bases, the J end by 5 bases, with 8 bases between. Germline V gives CDR1 SGHRS, CDR2 YFSETQ. CDR3 length: 13 residues.

This clonotype was detected ten times or more. The J gene is TRBJ2-7, the V gene TRBV7-9; D not certain. Trimming stripped 2 bases from V and 0 bases from J, with 8 bases between. The germline gives CDR1 SEHNR, CDR2 FQNEAQ (reference sequence). The CDR3 spans 14 residues. This CDR3 reads CASSLPQTSYEQYF. The CDR3, as DNA: TGTGCCAGCAGCTTACCCCAGACCTCCTACGAGCAGTACTTC.

This clonotype was counted many times. The chain employs TRBV2 and TRBJ2-7; 9 nucleotides agree with TRBD2. V was pared by 3 bases and J by 2 bases, with 5 bases of the junction left unmatched. The CDR3 extends over 15 amino acids. Germline CDR1 reads SNHLY; CDR2 reads FYNNEI. CDR3 sequence (DNA): TGTGCCAGCAGTGATGCCCTAGCGGGAACCTACGAGCAGTACTTC. This encodes CASSDALAGTYEQYF.

This clonotype was seen a handful of times. The CDR3 coding sequence is TGTGCCAGCAGAACCGACAGGATGTATGGCTACACCTTC. Its protein product is CASRTDRMYGYTF. The chain couples TRBV12-3 or TRBV12-4 to TRBJ1-2; possible D gene TRBD1, 6 bases. The V gene lost 6 bases and the J gene lost 5 bases, with 13 bases spanning the gap. The CDR3 covers 13 residues.

V is TRBV10-3 and J is TRBJ2-1; D is ambiguous. CDR1 and CDR2 (germline): ENHRY, SYGVKD. This CDR3 region has 12 residues. CDR3 sequence reads: CAHAAQSNEQFF. In DNA form, the CDR3 reads TGTGCTCACGCGGCCCAGTCCAATGAGCAGTTCTTC.

In its sample, this clonotype was seen many times. The J gene is TRBJ2-3, the V gene TRBV28; D gene uncertain. Germline CDR1 is MDHEN and CDR2 is SYDVKM. V lost 6 bases and J lost 4, with 14 bases in between. The CDR3 runs to 14 residues. The CDR3: CASSLTGLADTQYF. For the CDR3, the DNA is TGTGCCAGCAGCTTGACGGGCCTCGCAGATACGCAGTATTTT.

This clonotype was found many times. The gene calls are TRBV29-1 and TRBJ2-4; tentatively, D is TRBD1 (6 bases). The CDR3 length is 14 residues. The V gene's germline CDR1 is SQVTM and CDR2 ANQGSEA. Trimming left V 5 bases short and J 3 bases short, with 14 bases between. Here the CDR3 reads CSVQLRGVKNIQYF. The CDR3 bases are TGCAGCGTTCAACTCAGGGGAGTCAAAAACATTCAGTACTTC.

V and J are TRBV12-3 or TRBV12-4 and TRBJ1-5, with D uncertain. Trimming removed 5 bases at V and 7 bases at J, with 12 bases between. The CDR3 runs to 13 residues. The CDR3 DNA reads as TGTGCCAGCAGTCCCCTTAGAGGACAGCCCCAGCATTTT. It is translated as CASSPLRGQPQHF.

By its share, this clonotype is medium-sized. V gene TRBV6-2 or TRBV6-3 combines with J gene TRBJ2-1; 8 nucleotides line up with TRBD2. V lost 5 bases to trimming and J lost 8 bases; unmatched junction nucleotides: 14. The CDR3 contains 16 residues. Germline loops: CDR1 MNHEY, CDR2 SVGEGT. The CDR3 region is CASSEDAGGPRDEQFF. The CDR3 bases are TGTGCCAGCAGTGAGGATGCGGGGGGCCCCAGGGATGAGCAGTTCTTC.

This clonotype came up a few times. CDR3 DNA: TGTGCCTGGAAAGGGGTCGGAAACACCATATATTTT. Protein sequence: CAWKGVGNTIYF. This chain uses TRBV30 with TRBJ1-3, with D maybe TRBD1 (5 bases). Germline V lookup: CDR1 GTSNPN, CDR2 SVGIG (reference sequence). The CDR3 loop spans 12 amino acids. Trimming took off 4 bases at V and 4 bases at J, with 8 bases between the two ends.

This clonotype was found a few times. The CDR3: CASSYSTGLGWEKLFF. The CDR3 bases are TGTGCCAGCAGTTACTCGACCGGACTAGGATGGGAAAAACTGTTTTTT. V usage is TRBV6-2 or TRBV6-3 and J usage is TRBJ1-4; D uncertain. V lost 0 bases and J lost 8, with 16 bases in between. This CDR3 comprises 16 residues. In germline, CDR1 is MNHEY, CDR2 SVGEGT.

This clonotype was picked up many times. The rearrangement links TRBV2 to TRBJ1-5, with D perhaps matching TRBD1 (5 bases). This CDR3 contains 14 residues. Germline-derived CDR1 and CDR2 are SNHLY and FYNNEI. Trimming stripped 6 bases from V and 0 bases from J, with 9 bases between. CDR3 nucleotides: TGTGCCAGCAGGAGGGGATATAGCAATCAGCCCCAGCATTTT. This sequence encodes CASRRGYSNQPQHF.

At least ten counts were recorded for this clonotype. The chain is built from TRBV14 and TRBJ1-4, with D unclear. The V gene's germline CDR1 is SGHDN and CDR2 FVKESK. The V gene lost 1 base and the J gene lost 0 bases, with 9 bases spanning the gap. There are 16 residues in the CDR3. In nucleotides, the CDR3 is TGTGCCAGCAGCCAAGCGATGGGAGCAACTAATGAAAAACTGTTTTTT. It specifies CASSQAMGATNEKLFF.

The sample holds a few counts of this clonotype. The rearrangement links TRBV18 to TRBJ2-1; TRBD2 agrees at 10 bases. The trim removed 0 bases at V and 2 bases at J, leaving 1 base unmatched. This CDR3 is built from 16 residues. Germline CDR1 KGHSH, CDR2 LQKENI. CDR3 sequence reads: CASSPPSGGTYNEQFF. For the CDR3, the DNA is TGTGCCAGCTCACCACCTAGCGGGGGGACCTACAATGAGCAGTTCTTC.

This clonotype was seen ten or more times. V gene TRBV3-1 combines with J gene TRBJ1-2; no reliable D call. The CDR3 is 15 amino acids. Germline values: CDR1 LGHDT, CDR2 YNNKEL (reference sequence). Trimming took off 1 base at V and 3 bases at J, with 12 bases between the two ends. The CDR3 sequence is CASSQGGAMHYGYTF. CDR3 bases: TGTGCCAGCAGCCAAGGGGGTGCAATGCACTATGGCTACACCTTC.